These T cell receptor beta chains were read from a single sample in a study of cytomegalovirus exposure and HLA in healthy donors. The method was immunoSEQ multiplex PCR; TCRdb's version includes in-frame clones alone and lacks a portion of them. The sample comprises about 200,000 clones, 70% of which are singletons, and roughly 2.5% rests with the top ten. Sequencing input: PBMCs. Receptor source: a man between 40 and 49 years old in good health and CMV-seropositive. Both conserved end residues are part of each CDR3. Size is omitted from some rows. Given values are once, few, many or a class for expanded clones.

size	V	J	CDR3
few	TRBV19	TRBJ2-1	CASRVSGTSDYNEQFF
.	TRBV5-1	TRBJ1-2	CASSLGGSGYTF
few	TRBV10-2	TRBJ2-1	CASSFSGGYNEQFF
few	TRBV5-4	TRBJ1-2	CASRLGGQGSYGYTF
few	TRBV7-6	TRBJ1-5	CASSLKEGQPQHF
.	TRBV19	TRBJ1-3	CASSGGRSSGNTIYF
medium-sized	TRBV2	TRBJ1-5	CASTDGGGNSNQPQHF
.	TRBV6-5	TRBJ1-4	CASTPSGTNEKLFF
few	TRBV5-1	.	CASSLWDREDEQYF
.	TRBV2	TRBJ2-1	CASRSSGGAYNEQFF
.	TRBV4-1	TRBJ2-3	CSSSPWDRGPDTQYF
.	TRBV7-2	TRBJ1-5	CASSLGSGDAQPQHF
.	TRBV7-8	TRBJ2-5	CASSSGPAVGTFDF
.	TRBV6-6	TRBJ2-5	CASSQSSGVEETQYF
.	TRBV11-3	TRBJ2-3	CASSLDGSSTDTQYF
.	TRBV5-6	TRBJ2-7	CASSLGQGANEQYF
.	TRBV4-1	.	CASSPSFAISYEQYF
.	TRBV7-9	TRBJ2-7	CASSLGRYEQYF
.	TRBV28	TRBJ2-3	CASGGATDTQYF
once	TRBV19	TRBJ2-3	CASGGLRDTQYF
once	TRBV5-1	TRBJ2-3	CASSYYRGSTDTQYF
.	TRBV19	TRBJ2-5	CASSPRGTQETQYF
.	TRBV19	TRBJ1-4	CASCVNQGNNEKLFF
.	TRBV27	TRBJ2-1	CASSLLGLADNEQFF
once	TRBV11-2	TRBJ2-3	CASSLGEGGHGETDTQYF
.	TRBV4-2	TRBJ1-1	CASSQDRTLNTEAFF
once	TRBV6-1	TRBJ1-5	CASSDLTGRPRTQHF
.	TRBV4-1	TRBJ2-1	CASSQLAGGEQYEQFF
few	TRBV6-1	TRBJ1-1	CASSVGPGWGGGTEAFF
.	TRBV5-4	TRBJ2-5	CASSLLDLGDRAFQETQYF
.	TRBV6-1	TRBJ2-5	CASSRGNQETQYF
.	TRBV6-1	TRBJ1-2	CASNRDYGYTF
.	TRBV6-5	TRBJ2-7	CASRHRDSSSYEQYF
few	TRBV7-3	TRBJ2-2	CASSAQLVPGELFF
.	TRBV2	TRBJ1-2	CASSASYGYTF
.	TRBV15	TRBJ1-3	CATSREVRVSGNTIYF
once	TRBV7-6	TRBJ2-5	CALSKGLQETQYF
.	TRBV19	TRBJ2-7	CASSAPPSGPSYTYEQYF
.	TRBV5-5	TRBJ1-1	CASSFTGLPEAFF
.	TRBV5-4	TRBJ1-2	CASSQGGLSGDGYTF
.	TRBV2	TRBJ2-3	CASSPQLAGYTDTQYF
few	TRBV6-1	TRBJ1-5	CASSELSDQPQHF
.	TRBV5-6	TRBJ2-7	CASSPHGETYEQYF
.	TRBV15	TRBJ1-1	CATSRSFSGGTEAFF
.	TRBV11-2	TRBJ2-1	CASSLGGGAYNEQFF